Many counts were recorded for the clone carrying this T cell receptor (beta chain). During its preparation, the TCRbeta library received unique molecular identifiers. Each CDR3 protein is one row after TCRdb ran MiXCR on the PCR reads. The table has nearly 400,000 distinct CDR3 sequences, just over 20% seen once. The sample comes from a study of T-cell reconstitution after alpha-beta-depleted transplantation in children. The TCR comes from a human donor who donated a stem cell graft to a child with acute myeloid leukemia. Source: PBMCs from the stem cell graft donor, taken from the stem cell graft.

The CDR3: CASSETGRETQYF. Here the CDR3 DNA reads TGTGCCAGCAGCGAGACAGGGAGGGAGACCCAGTACTTC. This chain uses TRBV7-9 with TRBJ2-5; TRBD1 might be the D (7 bases). CDR1 is SEHNR, CDR2 FQNEAQ, per germline (reference sequence). V shed 5 bases and J shed 5 bases, with 12 bases lying between them. This CDR3 spans 13 amino acids. The full variable domain, with the rest looked up from reference TRBV7-9 and TRBJ2-5, is DTGVSQNPRHKITKRGQNVTFRCDPISEHNRLYWYRQTLGQGPEFLTYFQNEAQLEKSRLLSDRFSAERPKGSFSTLEIQRTEQGDSAMYLCASSETGRETQYFGPGTRLLVL.